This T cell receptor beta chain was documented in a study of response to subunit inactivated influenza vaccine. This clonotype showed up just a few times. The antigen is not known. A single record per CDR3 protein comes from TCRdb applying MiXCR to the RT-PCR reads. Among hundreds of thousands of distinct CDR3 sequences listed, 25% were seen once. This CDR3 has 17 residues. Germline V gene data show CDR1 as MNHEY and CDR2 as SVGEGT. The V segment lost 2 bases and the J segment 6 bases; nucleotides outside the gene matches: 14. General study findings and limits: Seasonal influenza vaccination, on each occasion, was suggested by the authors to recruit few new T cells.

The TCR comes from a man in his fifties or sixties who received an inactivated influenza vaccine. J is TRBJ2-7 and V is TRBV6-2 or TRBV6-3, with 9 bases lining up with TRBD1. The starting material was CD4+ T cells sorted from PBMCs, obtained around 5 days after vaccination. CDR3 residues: CASSYTAQGTGTGEQYF. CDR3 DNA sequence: TGTGCCAGCAGTTACACAGCACAGGGGACAGGGACGGGCGAGCAGTACTTC.